The entry below gives a single T cell receptor delta chain sequence along with its context. Antigen specificity is unknown. The data belong to a study of Vδ1+ human thymocytes. Study-wide results and caveats: Highly polyclonal TRG and TRD repertoires with Gaussian CDR3 length distributions appeared in thymus.

This CDR3 spans 18 amino acids. Germline CDR1 is TSWWSYY and CDR2 is QGS. J was trimmed by 7 bases and V by 3 bases; bases with no gene match: 19. Extracted RNA was reverse transcribed into cDNA. CDR3 amplicons came from multiplex PCR with pooled V-gene forward and constant-region reverse primers. TCRdb reanalyzed the multiplex PCR reads using CATT. The sample consists of about 54,000 delta-chain clones, 15% to 20% of them appearing once. The receptor comes from a boy younger than two who had congenital heart surgery. The sequenced sample was Vdelta1+ gamma-delta thymocytes from the thymus. Subset indicated: FACS-sorted CD3+ TCRalphabeta- TCRVdelta1+ TCRVdelta2- thymocytes. J is TRDJ1 and V is TRDV1; the match to TRDD2 covers 8 bases. CDR3 coding DNA: TGTGCTCTTGGGGACCTCTCTTCCTACGAGTACTGGGTCCTTAAACTCATCTTT. Translated: CALGDLSSYEYWVLKLIF.